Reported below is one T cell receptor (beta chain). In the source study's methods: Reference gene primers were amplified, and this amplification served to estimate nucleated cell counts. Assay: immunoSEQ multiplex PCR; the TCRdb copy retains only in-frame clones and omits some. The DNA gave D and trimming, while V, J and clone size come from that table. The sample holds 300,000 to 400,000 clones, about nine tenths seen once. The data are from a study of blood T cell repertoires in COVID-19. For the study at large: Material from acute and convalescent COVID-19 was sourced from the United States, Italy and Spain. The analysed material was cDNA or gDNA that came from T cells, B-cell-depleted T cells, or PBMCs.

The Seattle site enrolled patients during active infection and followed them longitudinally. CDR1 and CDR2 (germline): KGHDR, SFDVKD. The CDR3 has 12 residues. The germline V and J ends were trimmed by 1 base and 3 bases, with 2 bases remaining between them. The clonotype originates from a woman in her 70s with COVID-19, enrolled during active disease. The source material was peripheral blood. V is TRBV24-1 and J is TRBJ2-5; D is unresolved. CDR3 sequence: CATSDFKETQYF. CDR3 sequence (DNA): TGTGCCACCAGTGATTTCAAAGAGACCCAGTACTTC.